This T cell receptor (beta chain) was sequenced during a study of Ad26.COV2.S vaccination and SARS-CoV-2 variants. About the research overall: Ad26.COV2.S shots went into the muscle once or twice, 56 days apart. Study conclusions and caveats: Placebo recipients trailed vaccine recipients in spike-specific TCR breadth. In vaccinated individuals, spike-specific CD8+ and CD4+ T cell responses reportedly displayed substantial breadth. TCR breadth and depth estimates may have understated total T cell responses.

Treatment of the sample: about 20 received Ad26.COV2.S at low or high dose, single or two shots; about 5 received placebo; per-sample allocation not given. Sample collection was performed on day 63 after the first vaccine or placebo injection. To note about this clone: What it binds is not known.

The assay was immunoSEQ multiplex PCR, and TCRdb's table has in-frame clones only and misses some. The profile shows more than 400,000 clones, roughly 87% of them singletons. V was pared by 0 bases and J by 0 bases, with 13 bases between. Germline values: CDR1 LGHDT, CDR2 YNNKEL (reference sequence). This CDR3 is 17 amino acids long. The sequenced sample was peripheral blood, obtained in a trial of Ad26.COV2.S vaccine versus placebo. The gene calls are TRBV3-1 (or the pseudogene TRBV3-2) and TRBJ2-3; tentative D call: TRBD2 (5 bases). This receptor was obtained from a person between 18 and 65 years old who received the Ad26.COV2.S COVID-19 vaccine or a placebo. CDR3 DNA: TGTGCCAGCAGCCAAGATTCGGACGGGAAGAGCACAGATACGCAGTATTTT. It is translated as CASSQDSDGKSTDTQYF.